The sequence of this T cell receptor (beta chain) was determined in a study of T cells in Graves' hyperthyroidism and ophthalmopathy. Diagnoses rested on clinical symptoms, serum thyroxine and TRAb, thyroid ultrasound and orbital computed tomography. The CDR3 is made up of 15 amino acids. The germline V and J ends were trimmed by 0 bases and 7 bases, with 17 bases remaining between them. Germline V lookup: CDR1 SGHRS, CDR2 YFSETQ. Findings of the study overall: The model identified upcoming ophthalmopathy a median approximately seven months ahead of onset. Most clonotypes expanded in thyroid above 0.001 were likewise present in blood. The authors' 13 V-J model separated ophthalmopathy from stable hyperthyroidism.

Details on this clonotype: Its specificity is not known.

What was amplified from RNA transcripts were TCR beta CDR3 regions. First-round RT-PCR of the TCR CDR3 relied on the HTBI primer set. A single record per CDR3 protein comes from TCRdb applying MiXCR to the multiplex PCR reads. The profile shows 540,000 or so distinct CDR3 sequences, roughly 46% of them singletons. The rearrangement joins TRBV5-1 to TRBJ2-7, with D possibly being TRBD1 (6 bases). The clonotype comes from an adult woman with Graves' disease, either hyperthyroidism or ophthalmopathy (not recorded which). The sequencing sample was made of peripheral blood or thyroid tissue (not recorded which). The CDR3 sequence is CASSLGTGNQWEQYF. CDR3 sequence (DNA): TGCGCCAGCAGCTTGGGTACAGGGAACCAGTGGGAGCAGTACTTC.